The 20 T cell receptor beta chains listed next were all sequenced from one sample in a study of blood T cells in healthy people across ages. Using a J-beta primer mix together with a sample-barcoded 5' primer, a second PCR was run for roughly 6 to 12 cycles. TCRdb processed the 5' RACE reads anew with MiXCR; each CDR3 protein has one entry. The sample consists of roughly 1,500,000 distinct CDR3 sequences, approximately 42% of them appearing once. The sample consisted of blood. These receptors all come from a young woman in good health.

This chain links TRBV29-1 with TRBJ2-1; TRBD1 might be the D (6 bases). Trimming took 3 bases from V and 3 from J, leaving 12 bases between them. Germline V gene lookup returns CDR1 SQVTM and CDR2 ANQGSEA. The CDR3 spans 14 residues. The CDR3 region has the DNA TGCAGCGTTGAGACGGACAGCATCTACAATGAGCAGTTCTTC. Residues: CSVETDSIYNEQFF.

This clonotype was detected only a few times. CDR3 coding DNA: TGTGCCAGCAGGATACAGGGAAATGAGCAGTTCTTC. This translates into CASRIQGNEQFF. The V and J genes are TRBV27 and TRBJ2-1, with D possibly being TRBD1 (6 bases). The CDR3 has 12 residues. Germline V gene lookup returns CDR1 MNHEY and CDR2 SMNVEV (reference sequence). With 6 bases removed from V and 7 bases from J, the gap between germline ends came to 10 bases.

This clonotype was picked up a small number of times. The chain recombines TRBV7-9 with TRBJ2-1; a possible D gene is TRBD2 (6 bases). The CDR3 totals 14 residues. The V end lost 10 bases, the J end lost 3 bases, and 16 bases lay between the germline ends. The germline CDR1 and CDR2 sequences are SEHNR and FQNEAQ (reference sequence). The CDR3 nucleotides are TGTGCCACCTCTGGAGGTAGCGGCTACAATGAGCAGTTCTTC. It translates to CATSGGSGYNEQFF.

The table lists this clonotype with a few counts. The chain couples TRBV6-1 to TRBJ1-1, with TRBD1 as a possible D gene (5 bases). The germline V and J ends were trimmed by 8 bases and 3 bases, with 16 bases remaining between them. The length of the CDR3 is 14 residues. Per the germline V gene, CDR1 is MNHNS and CDR2 is SASEGT. In DNA, the CDR3 is TGTGCCAGCCGCCTGGACATCCGCGACACTGAAGCTTTCTTT. This gives the protein CASRLDIRDTEAFF.

V and J are TRBV6-2 or TRBV6-3 and TRBJ1-2; tentative D call: TRBD1 (6 bases). The V gene's germline CDR1 is MNHEY and CDR2 SVGEGT. V was pared by 2 bases and J by 0 bases, with 16 bases between. This CDR3 has 17 amino acids. CDR3 coding DNA: TGTGCCAGCAGTTACCCCAGCAGGGGCGCTACTAACTATGGCTACACCTTC. Protein sequence: CASSYPSRGATNYGYTF.

The chain combines TRBV6-1 with TRBJ2-7; TRBD1 matches 7 bases. This CDR3 comprises 17 residues. V trimming: 6 bases; J trimming: 0 bases; junction bases outside the gene matches: 14. CDR1 MNHNS and CDR2 SASEGT come from the germline V gene. The CDR3 loop is CASRQSLLGTVSYEQYF. The CDR3 DNA reads as TGTGCCAGCAGGCAAAGCCTTCTAGGGACAGTCTCCTACGAGCAGTACTTC.

The chain joins TRBV14 to TRBJ2-7; 11 nucleotides line up with TRBD2. This CDR3 is built from 16 residues. Germline V gives CDR1 SGHDN, CDR2 FVKESK. J gave up 3 bases and V 1 base, and 5 bases lay outside the gene matches. As DNA, the CDR3 is TGTGCCAGCAGCCAAGCGTGGCTAGCGGGAGGCTACGAGCAGTACTTC. As protein: CASSQAWLAGGYEQYF.

J is TRBJ1-1 and V is TRBV14; D unresolved. Germline V lookup: CDR1 SGHDN, CDR2 FVKESK. Trimming took off 4 bases at V and 11 bases at J, with 26 bases between the two ends. The CDR3 contains 16 residues. In DNA, the CDR3 is TGTGCCAGCAGCCCGCTAGGACCCCCTACGGGTGAAAGCGCTTTCTTT. Amino acid sequence: CASSPLGPPTGESAFF.

This clonotype turned up a few times. The chain has TRBV28 and TRBJ2-4, with 9 nucleotides matching TRBD1. The J call may not be correct, given that the DNA end is closer to TRBJ2-5. The CDR3 is 15 amino acids. Germline CDR1 is MDHEN and CDR2 is SYDVKM. CDR3 sequence: CASSLRDRVSETQYF. As DNA, the CDR3 is TGTGCCAGCAGTTTAAGGGACAGGGTGTCGGAGACCCAGTACTTC.

This clonotype was seen a few times. The chain combines TRBV6-1 with TRBJ2-1; D perhaps matches TRBD1 (6 bases). CDR1 is MNHNS and CDR2 is SASEGT in the germline V gene. V was cut by 3 bases and J by 7 bases, with 16 bases left in between. The CDR3 contains 15 residues. Written as DNA, the CDR3 is TGTGCCAGCAGTGAGCAGGGGAACACTTTGAATGAGCAGTTCTTC. This translates into CASSEQGNTLNEQFF.

This clonotype has only a few counts. The chain uses TRBV24-1 and TRBJ2-1; D ambiguous. Trimming shortened V by 10 bases and J by 5 bases, and 11 bases separated the two germline ends. The CDR3 totals 12 residues. Germline values: CDR1 KGHDR, CDR2 SFDVKD. This chain's CDR3 is CATRSGHNEQFF. CDR3 in DNA: TGTGCCACGAGGTCTGGGCACAATGAGCAGTTCTTC.

The J gene is TRBJ2-3, the V gene TRBV3-1; D gene uncertain. Germline CDR1 LGHDT, CDR2 YNNKEL (reference sequence). The CDR3 extends over 13 amino acids. Trimming took off 6 bases at V and 4 bases at J, with 11 bases between the two ends. CDR3 residues: CASRPRAPDTQYF. CDR3 coding DNA: TGTGCCAGCAGACCTAGGGCCCCAGATACGCAGTATTTT.

This clonotype has only a few counts. J is TRBJ2-1 and V is TRBV20-1; 12 bases agree with TRBD2. With V trimmed by 6 bases and J by 9 bases, 9 bases remained unmatched. Germline V gene sequence: CDR1 DFQATT, CDR2 SNEGSKA (reference sequence). There are 14 residues in the CDR3. Written as DNA, the CDR3 is TGCAGTGCCCCGGCGGGACTAGCGGGTGGTGAGCAGTTCTTC. Amino acid sequence: CSAPAGLAGGEQFF.

This clonotype has a count of ten or more. This rearrangement joins TRBV2 to TRBJ2-7; D not certain. The CDR3 contains 11 residues. In germline, CDR1 is SNHLY, CDR2 FYNNEI. The germline V and J ends were trimmed by 3 bases and 4 bases, with 4 bases remaining between them. This CDR3 is CASSEGYEQYF. The CDR3 DNA is TGTGCCAGCAGTGAGGGGTACGAGCAGTACTTC.

The chain joins TRBV5-1 to TRBJ2-1; 7 nucleotides agree with TRBD1. Germline CDR1 is SGHRS and CDR2 is YFSETQ. V trimming: 4 bases; J trimming: 5 bases; junction bases outside the gene matches: 6. This CDR3 contains 14 residues. The CDR3 protein is CASSQGQKNNEQFF. In nucleotides, the CDR3 is TGCGCCAGCAGCCAGGGACAGAAAAACAATGAGCAGTTCTTC.

This chain uses TRBV12-3 or TRBV12-4 with TRBJ2-1, with TRBD1 identical over 8 bases. V shed 4 bases, J shed 7 bases, and the junction held 15 bases outside the gene matches. The length of the CDR3 is 17 residues. DNA for the CDR3: TGTGCCAGCAGTTCTAATAGTCCAGGGGGCGCCATAAATGAGCAGTTCTTC. It encodes CASSSNSPGGAINEQFF.

V usage is TRBV3-1 and J usage is TRBJ2-4; 7 positions agree with TRBD2. Germline V gives CDR1 LGHDT, CDR2 YNNKEL (reference sequence). With V trimmed by 8 bases and J by 7 bases, 8 bases remained unmatched. This CDR3 is built from 13 residues. The CDR3 reads CASSTTSSNIQYF. The CDR3 DNA is TGTGCCAGCTCGACGACTAGCTCGAACATTCAGTACTTC.

The chain is built from TRBV6-5 and TRBJ1-2; 7 bases fit TRBD1. The CDR3 extends over 14 amino acids. V was pared by 5 bases and J by 4 bases, with 7 bases of the junction left unmatched. Germline CDR1 reads MNHEY; CDR2 reads SVGAGI. For the CDR3, the DNA is TGTGCCAGCAGTCCGGCAACAGGGGTCTATGGCTACACCTTC. Amino acids: CASSPATGVYGYTF.

The V call is TRBV7-8, the J call TRBJ2-1; 8 bases fit TRBD2. The CDR3 covers 17 residues. V shed 3 bases and J 5 bases; nucleotides not matched to a gene: 12. Germline CDR1 SGHVS, CDR2 FQNEAQ. Here the CDR3 DNA reads TGTGCCAGCAGCTTCGGGAGGGAGCTAGCGGAACACAATGAGCAGTTCTTC. Translation: CASSFGRELAEHNEQFF.

The genes are TRBV25-1 and TRBJ1-2, with a weak D call TRBD1 (6 bases). The CDR3 spans 16 residues. Germline V gene sequence: CDR1 MGHDK, CDR2 SYGVNS. The germline V and J ends were trimmed by 4 bases and 4 bases, with 19 bases remaining between them. The CDR3 DNA sequence: TGTGCCAGCAGTGCCTCGCTGACCAGGGGTACCTATGGCTACACCTTC. It specifies CASSASLTRGTYGYTF.